The TCR beta chain described here comes from a study of T-cell memory formation after mild COVID-19 (dated by TCRdb to about 2021). In the study overall: TCR sequence clusters from the two donors were found to be largely donor specific. In two donors, T-cell clones that expanded and contracted after mild COVID-19 were followed by sequencing TCRalpha and TCRbeta repertoires longitudinally. Two young, previously healthy adult volunteers made up the cohort, one male and one female.

Ficoll-Paque density gradient centrifugation was the method used to isolate PBMCs. V and J are truncated by 2 bases and 9 bases respectively, leaving an intervening sequence of 5 bases. Counted from cysteine to phenylalanine, this CDR3 has 12 amino acids. The DNA shown is the 36-base CDR3, in frame from base 1. What the authors observed across the whole study: Clones that contracted from day 15 to 85 showed balanced CD4/CD8 phenotypes, whereas a second wave of clones that expanded from day 15 to 37 leaned towards CD4+. Whether the second-wave clones peaking on day 37 were SARS-CoV-2 specific was not confirmed. Some responding clones were detected in pre-infection memory, which suggested that pre-existing cross-reactive memory T cells had joined the SARS-CoV-2 response. The study included only a couple of mild cases, and larger cohorts that include severe cases with pre-infection samples were judged to be necessary. Contracting CD4+ clones appeared mostly in the CM and EM memory subsets, whereas CD8+ clones were enriched in EMRA.

Reads for this sample came from an Illumina NovaSeq 6000. Using 5'RACE with constant-segment primers, TCRalpha and TCRbeta cDNA libraries were constructed, with sample barcodes and unique molecular identifiers added in the process. RNA was extracted from every sample with Trizol reagent. Library amplification was performed in two PCR steps, and a second sample barcode and Illumina TruSeq adapters were introduced in the second step. Sequencing of the libraries was done on an Illumina NovaSeq, producing 2 x 150 bp paired-end reads. In the original analysis: With migec v1.2.7, reads were demultiplexed and then collapsed into UMI-guided consensus sequences. Using mixcr v2.1.11, the UMI consensuses were aligned to TRA and TRB V and J templates and assembled into clonotypes. Clonotypes were classified as expanded or contracted when called significant by both edgeR and NoisET, with noise models trained on biological replicates. edgeR calls used a false discovery rate-adjusted p below 0.01 and a log2 fold-change threshold of 1. PCA with hierarchical clustering of max-normalized trajectories of the 1000 most abundant clonotypes was used as exploratory dynamics analysis. The CD4 or CD8 phenotype of responding clones was assigned using the separately sequenced CD4+ and CD8+ repertoires. The public reads were quality trimmed at Q25 with fastp and then assembled into clones with MiXCR by TCRdb, keeping productive beta chains. Under each unique CDR3 protein, matching rows form one entry showing the most common genes and DNA. In this record, the V and J calls reflect TCRdb's handling and not the investigators' own analysis. This sample lists some 70,000 distinct CDR3 sequences; 16% were detected once. In total, the top ten clones hold about 31% of the sample.

Concerning this clonotype itself: There is no known antigen for this receptor. No clone much larger than this one lies a single base away; base qualities are absent.

The chain joins TRBV12-3 or TRBV12-4 to TRBJ1-6, with no confident D gene call. This receptor was identified in an adult woman who had mild COVID-19 (a few samples of this study predate the infection). The sample titles of this study are shuffled in the database, so cell type and time point are left out; the donor was told from shared clones. Sample: PBMCs or a T cell subset sorted from them (not recorded which). The CDR3: CASSLSGSPLHF. The DNA sequence is given as TGTGCCAGCAGTTTATCTGGTTCACCCCTCCACTTT.